This record concerns one T cell receptor (beta chain) sequence. TCRdb's table, derived via immunoSEQ multiplex PCR, lists solely in-frame clones and lacks some. The sample holds some 120,000 clones; roughly 87% are singletons and the top ten take around 2%. The data derive from a study of control samples from healthy donors and cancer patients. CDR1 is SGHTA and CDR2 is FQGNSA in the germline V gene. This CDR3 spans 15 amino acids. The junction had 9 bases not matched to a gene; V was cut back by 4 bases and J by 8 bases. Sample: blood. This sequence originates from a man aged 18-30 years in good health. The genes are TRBV7-2 and TRBJ1-4, with 8 nucleotides matching TRBD1. CDR3 bases: TGTGCCAGCAGCTCACCGACAGGGGAGAGGGAAAAACTGTTTTTT. Translation gives CASSSPTGEREKLFF.